The text below deals with one TCR beta chain. The CDR3 has 18 amino acids. In germline, CDR1 is SGHKS, CDR2 YYEKEE (reference sequence). After removal of 4 bases from V and 2 bases from J, the junction contained 11 bases not matched to a gene. The record originates from a study of blood T cell repertoires in COVID-19. The wider study: Researchers got acute and convalescent COVID-19 samples from the United States, Italy and Spain.

Methods used by the authors: Counts of nucleated cells, estimated from reference gene primer amplification, were obtained. Method: immunoSEQ multiplex PCR; TCRdb's copy keeps in-frame clones and lacks some. V and J calls and clone size are given by that table; D and trimming were obtained from the DNA. The sample lists a few hundred thousand clones, roughly nine tenths seen once, with more than 1.5% in the top ten. The TCR was taken from a man aged 70 or older with acute or convalescent COVID-19. The V call is TRBV5-5, the J call TRBJ2-3, with 12 bases aligning to TRBD2. The material sequenced was peripheral blood. CDR3 sequence: CASSRTRLAGVNTDTQYF. For the CDR3, the DNA is TGTGCCAGCAGCCGAACCCGACTAGCGGGAGTGAACACAGATACGCAGTATTTT. Filled out from reference TRBV5-5 and TRBJ2-3, the complete variable domain reads DAGVTQSPTHLIKTRGQQVTLRCSPISGHKSVSWYQQVLGQGPQFIFQYYEKEERGRGNFPDRFSARQFPNYSSELNVNALLLGDSALYLCASSRTRLAGVNTDTQYFGPGTRLTVL.